Presented here are 11 T cell receptor beta chains from one specimen sequenced in a study of radiation and T cells in renal cell carcinoma. The data were produced by immunoSEQ multiplex PCR, yet TCRdb's version contains in-frame clones alone and is incomplete. The sample yields over 120,000 clones, less than 90% seen once. Noted time point: blood 4 weeks post-SBRT, at nephrectomy. As to treatment: 15 Gy SBRT to primary tumor, nephrectomy 4 weeks later. The sequences come from blood, collected from a patient whose treatment included radiotherapy and nephrectomy. These receptors came from a woman in her forties or fifties with renal cell carcinoma.

This chain links TRBV6-6 with TRBJ1-5; tentative D call: TRBD1 (6 bases). V lost 6 bases, J lost 7 bases, and 16 bases lay in between. In germline, CDR1 is MNHNY, CDR2 SVGAGI (reference sequence). The CDR3 sequence is 14 residues long. CDR3 region: CASSNRGREQPQHF. CDR3 DNA: TGTGCCAGCAGCAACCGGGGGCGGGAACAGCCCCAGCATTTT.

The chain carries TRBV9 and TRBJ1-2; 8 bases line up with TRBD1. The germline V gene has CDR1 SGDLS and CDR2 YYNGEE. CDR3 length: 14 residues. The ends lost 3 bases at V and 4 bases at J; junction bases unmatched: 5. The CDR3 sequence is CASSGRQGIYGYTF. CDR3 nucleotides: TGTGCCAGCAGCGGACGACAGGGGATCTATGGCTACACCTTC.

The chain combines TRBV2 with TRBJ2-5; D gene ambiguous. This CDR3 comprises 14 residues. Deletions cut 7 bases from V and 1 base from J, with 13 bases between. Germline values: CDR1 SNHLY, CDR2 FYNNEI. CDR3 loop: CASKKGSPQETQYF. In DNA form, the CDR3 reads TGTGCCAGCAAAAAGGGCAGCCCCCAAGAGACCCAGTACTTC.

The rearrangement joins TRBV5-4 to TRBJ1-2; tentatively, D is TRBD1 (6 bases). Trimming left V 4 bases short and J 0 bases short, with 13 bases between. CDR1 SGHNT and CDR2 YYREEE come from the germline V gene (reference sequence). The CDR3 totals 15 residues. For the CDR3, the DNA is TGTGCCAGCAGCCCGCAGGGGTACACTAACTATGGCTACACCTTC. Translating it yields CASSPQGYTNYGYTF. Variable domain in full (rest from reference TRBV5-4 and TRBJ1-2): ETGVTQSPTHLIKTRGQQVTLRCSSQSGHNTVSWYQQALGQGPQFIFQYYREEENGRGNFPPRFSGLQFPNYSSELNVNALELDDSALYLCASSPQGYTNYGYTFGSGTRLTVV.

The chain recombines TRBV7-2 with TRBJ2-1; the D gene is possibly TRBD1 (7 bases). Germline V CDR1 and CDR2: SGHTA, FQGNSA. Trimming shortened V by 5 bases and J by 10 bases, and 18 bases separated the two germline ends. This CDR3 has 14 residues. This CDR3 reads CASSTQASGGEQFF. DNA of the CDR3: TGTGCCAGCAGCACCCAAGCATCAGGGGGGGAGCAGTTCTTC.

J is TRBJ2-5 and V is TRBV5-6, with 10 bases fitting TRBD2. V was pared by 2 bases and J by 8 bases, with 6 bases of the junction left unmatched. The CDR3 has 14 residues. Germline V lookup: CDR1 SGHDT, CDR2 YYEEEE. This CDR3 reads CASSFLAGAPTQYF. The CDR3 nucleotides read TGTGCCAGCAGCTTCCTAGCGGGGGCACCCACCCAGTACTTC.

This clone was counted only a few times. The rearrangement joins TRBV5-1 to TRBJ1-1, with D uncertain. Germline V gives CDR1 SGHRS, CDR2 YFSETQ. V gave up 7 bases and J gave up 0 bases, with 13 bases separating them. The CDR3 is 14 residues long. CDR3 loop: CASRLGSMNTEAFF. As DNA, the CDR3 is TGCGCCAGCCGCCTAGGGTCCATGAACACTGAAGCTTTCTTT. The entire variable domain, with the rest obtained from reference TRBV5-1 and TRBJ1-1, is as follows: KAGVTQTPRYLIKTRGQQVTLSCSPISGHRSVSWYQQTPGQGLQFLFEYFSETQRNKGNFPGRFSGRQFSNSRSEMNVSTLELGDSALYLCASRLGSMNTEAFFGQGTRLTVV.

The V gene is TRBV7-9, the J gene TRBJ2-3, with 8 bases identical to TRBD2. The trim removed 2 bases at V and 5 bases at J, leaving 3 bases unmatched. The CDR3 is 14 residues long. Germline-derived CDR1 and CDR2 are SEHNR and FQNEAQ (reference sequence). The CDR3 nucleotides read TGTGCCAGCAGCTTAAGAGCGGGGGAAGATACGCAGTATTTT. It specifies CASSLRAGEDTQYF.

The rearrangement joins TRBV5-6 to TRBJ2-5; 14 bases line up with TRBD2. Germline CDR1 and CDR2: SGHDT and YYEEEE. Trimming took 4 bases from V and 4 from J; bases not matched to a gene: 6. This CDR3 region has 16 residues. The CDR3 region has the DNA TGTGCCAGCAGCGAACTGACTAGCGGGGGGGCAGAGACCCAGTACTTC. Residues: CASSELTSGGAETQYF.

The chain joins TRBV10-3 to TRBJ1-4, with D possibly being TRBD1 (5 bases). Per the germline V gene, CDR1 is ENHRY and CDR2 is SYGVKD. The V gene lost 0 bases and the J gene lost 6 bases, with 11 bases spanning the gap. CDR3 length: 15 amino acids. Here the CDR3 reads CAISESSVGDEKLFF. As DNA, the CDR3 is TGTGCCATCAGTGAGTCTAGTGTGGGGGATGAAAAACTGTTTTTT.

V usage is TRBV5-6 and J usage is TRBJ2-7; 9 positions agree with TRBD1. Germline V lookup: CDR1 SGHDT, CDR2 YYEEEE. The junction had 6 bases not matched to a gene; V was cut back by 4 bases and J by 4 bases. This CDR3 has 14 amino acids. CDR3 loop: CASSLGTGLYEQYF. The CDR3 region has the DNA TGTGCCAGCAGCCTCGGGACAGGGTTGTACGAGCAGTACTTC.